This entry lists 2 T cell receptor beta chains sequenced from one sample in a study of T cells after posttransplantation cyclophosphamide. TCRdb's table, derived via immunoSEQ multiplex PCR, lists solely in-frame clones and lacks some. The sample gives about 39,000 clones, none seen only once, and the top ten clones hold 3.5% to 5.5%. Sequencing was done on a sample of PBMCs. The receptor source for this set is a woman aged 50 to 60 in good health and a related stem cell transplant donor.

This clone was recorded many times. The chain employs TRBV9 and TRBJ2-1, with 10 nucleotides matching TRBD1. CDR1 SGDLS and CDR2 YYNGEE come from the germline V gene. V dropped 0 bases and J dropped 6; count of bases not matched to a gene: 6. The CDR3 loop spans 16 amino acids. The CDR3 here is CASSVGGQGWGNEQFF. The CDR3, as DNA: TGTGCCAGCAGCGTAGGGGGACAGGGGTGGGGCAATGAGCAGTTCTTC.

At least ten counts were recorded for this clone. V gene TRBV5-1 combines with J gene TRBJ2-1, with a possible D match to TRBD2 (5 bases). Deletions cut 0 bases from V and 4 bases from J, with 5 bases between. Germline assignment: CDR1 SGHRS and CDR2 YFSETQ. This CDR3 has 13 residues. CDR3 sequence (DNA): TGCGCCAGCAGCTTGGGCGGGTACAATGAGCAGTTCTTC. It specifies CASSLGGYNEQFF.